This TCR beta chain was sequenced for a study of T cell responses to AZD1222 COVID-19 vaccine. Some clones are missing from TCRdb's copy, which holds only in-frame ones; the method was immunoSEQ multiplex PCR. The repertoire holds about 150,000 clones, with 85% to 90% as singletons. The V gene lost 1 base and the J gene lost 0 bases, with 19 bases spanning the gap. The germline V gene has CDR1 MGHRA and CDR2 YSYEKL. The CDR3 loop spans 19 amino acids. The material sequenced was peripheral blood, taken 28 days after the second AZD1222 dose. This clonotype originated in an adult who received the AZD1222 COVID-19 vaccine. J is TRBJ1-3 and V is TRBV4-1; D remains ambiguous. The CDR3 nucleotides read TGCGCCAGCAGCCAAGTCTTTATTGGATCGGGCATCTCTGGAAACACCATATATTTT. Translating gives CASSQVFIGSGISGNTIYF.